There are a few counts of the clone carrying this TCR beta chain. What it binds is unknown. Once RNA had been extracted, it was reverse transcribed into cDNA to act as the sequencing template. Clones were sequenced by immunoSEQ multiplex PCR, and TCRdb holds only the in-frame ones, with some missing. This sample has 250,000 to 300,000 clones; 58% occur once, and the top ten carry under 2%. The sample belongs to a study of CD8+ T cells in alopecia areata. Study-wide context: Treatment comprised oral tofacitinib, 5 to 10 mg twice daily, in treated patients. The percentage of affected scalp area served as the score of severity for treated patients.

The length of the CDR3 is 12 residues. The V end was cut by 5 bases, the J end by 6 bases, with 11 bases between. Germline V CDR1 and CDR2: SEHNR, FQNEAQ (reference sequence). Study-level findings and limits: One nonresponder makes the tie between baseline CD8+ expansion and response uncertain.

Treatment of the sample: oral pan-JAK inhibitor, 5-10 mg twice daily. Samples from alopecia areata patients were lesional scalp punch biopsies and peripheral blood. The TCR comes from a human donor with alopecia areata. This specimen consisted of CD4+ T cells sorted from blood, obtained at week 24, from a patient treated with tofacitinib. The chain is built from TRBV7-9 and TRBJ2-7, with D possibly TRBD2 on 5 matching bases. Here the CDR3 DNA reads TGTGCCAGCAGCGTCACTAGGAGCGAGCAGTACTTC. Translated, it gives CASSVTRSEQYF. Using reference TRBV7-9 and TRBJ2-7 for the parts outside the CDR3, the full variable domain is DTGVSQNPRHKITKRGQNVTFRCDPISEHNRLYWYRQTLGQGPEFLTYFQNEAQLEKSRLLSDRFSAERPKGSFSTLEIQRTEQGDSAMYLCASSVTRSEQYFGPGTRLTVT.